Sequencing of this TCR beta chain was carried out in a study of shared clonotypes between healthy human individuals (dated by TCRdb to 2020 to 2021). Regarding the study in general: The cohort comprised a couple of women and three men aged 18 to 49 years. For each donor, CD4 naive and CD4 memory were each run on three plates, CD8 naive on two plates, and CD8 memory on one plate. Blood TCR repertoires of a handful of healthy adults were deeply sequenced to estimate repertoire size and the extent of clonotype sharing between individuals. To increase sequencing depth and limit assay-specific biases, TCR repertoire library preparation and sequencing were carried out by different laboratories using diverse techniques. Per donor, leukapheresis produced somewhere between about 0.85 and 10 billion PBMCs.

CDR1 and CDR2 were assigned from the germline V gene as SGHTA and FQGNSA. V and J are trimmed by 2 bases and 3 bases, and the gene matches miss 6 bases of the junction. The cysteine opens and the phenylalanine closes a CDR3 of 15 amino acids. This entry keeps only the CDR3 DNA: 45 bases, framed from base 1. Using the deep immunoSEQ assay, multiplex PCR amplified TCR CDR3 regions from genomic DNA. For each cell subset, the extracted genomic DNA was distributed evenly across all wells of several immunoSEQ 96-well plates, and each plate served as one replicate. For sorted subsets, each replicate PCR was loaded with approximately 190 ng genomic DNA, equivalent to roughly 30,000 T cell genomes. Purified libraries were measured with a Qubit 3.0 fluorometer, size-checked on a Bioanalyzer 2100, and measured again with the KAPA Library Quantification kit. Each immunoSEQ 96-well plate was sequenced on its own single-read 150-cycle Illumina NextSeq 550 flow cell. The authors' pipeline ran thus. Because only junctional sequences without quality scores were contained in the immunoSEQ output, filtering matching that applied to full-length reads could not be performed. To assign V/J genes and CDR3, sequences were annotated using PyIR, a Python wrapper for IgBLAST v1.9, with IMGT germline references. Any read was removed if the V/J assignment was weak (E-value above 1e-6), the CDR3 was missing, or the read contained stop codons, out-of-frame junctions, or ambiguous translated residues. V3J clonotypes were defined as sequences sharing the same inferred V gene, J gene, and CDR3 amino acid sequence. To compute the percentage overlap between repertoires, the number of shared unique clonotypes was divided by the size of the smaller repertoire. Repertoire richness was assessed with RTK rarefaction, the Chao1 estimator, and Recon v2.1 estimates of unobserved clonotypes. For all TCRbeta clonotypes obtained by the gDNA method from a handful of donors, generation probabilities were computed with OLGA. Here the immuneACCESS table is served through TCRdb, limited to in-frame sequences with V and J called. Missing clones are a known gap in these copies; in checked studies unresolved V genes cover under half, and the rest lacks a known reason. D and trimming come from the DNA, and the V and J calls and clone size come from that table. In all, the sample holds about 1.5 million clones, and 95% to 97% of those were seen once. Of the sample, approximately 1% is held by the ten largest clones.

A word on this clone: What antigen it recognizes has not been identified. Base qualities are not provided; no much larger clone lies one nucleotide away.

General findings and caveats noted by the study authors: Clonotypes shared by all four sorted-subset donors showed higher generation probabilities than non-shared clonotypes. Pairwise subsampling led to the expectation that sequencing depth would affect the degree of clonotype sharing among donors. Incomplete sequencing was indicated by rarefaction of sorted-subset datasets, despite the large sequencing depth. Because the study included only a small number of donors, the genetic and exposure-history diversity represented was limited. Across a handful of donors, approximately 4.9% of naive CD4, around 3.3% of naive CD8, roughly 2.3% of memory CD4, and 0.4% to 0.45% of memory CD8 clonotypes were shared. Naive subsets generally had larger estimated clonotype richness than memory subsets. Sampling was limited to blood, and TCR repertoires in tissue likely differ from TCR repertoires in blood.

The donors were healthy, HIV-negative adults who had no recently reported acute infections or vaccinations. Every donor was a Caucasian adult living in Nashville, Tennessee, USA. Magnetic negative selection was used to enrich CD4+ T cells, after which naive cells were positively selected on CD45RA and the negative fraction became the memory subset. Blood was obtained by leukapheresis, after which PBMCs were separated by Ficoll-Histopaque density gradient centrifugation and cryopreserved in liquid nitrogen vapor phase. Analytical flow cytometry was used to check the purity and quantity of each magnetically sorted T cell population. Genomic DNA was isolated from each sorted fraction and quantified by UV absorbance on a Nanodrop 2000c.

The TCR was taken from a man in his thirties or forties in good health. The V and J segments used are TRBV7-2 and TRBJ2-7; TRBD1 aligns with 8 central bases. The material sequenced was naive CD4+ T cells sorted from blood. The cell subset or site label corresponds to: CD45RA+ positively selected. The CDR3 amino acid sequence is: CASSLTGQGHYEQYF. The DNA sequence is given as TGTGCCAGCAGCTTAACCGGACAGGGACACTACGAGCAGTACTTC.